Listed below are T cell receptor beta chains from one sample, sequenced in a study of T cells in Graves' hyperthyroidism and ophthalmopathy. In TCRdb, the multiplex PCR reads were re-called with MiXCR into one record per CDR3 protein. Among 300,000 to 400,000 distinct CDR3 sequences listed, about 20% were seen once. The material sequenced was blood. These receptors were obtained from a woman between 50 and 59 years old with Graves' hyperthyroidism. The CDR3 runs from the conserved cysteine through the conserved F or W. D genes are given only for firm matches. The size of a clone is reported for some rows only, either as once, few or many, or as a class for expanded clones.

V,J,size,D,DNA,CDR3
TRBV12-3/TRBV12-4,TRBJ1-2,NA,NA,TGTGCCAGCAGTTTTCATGGGAGAGGCTACACCTTC,CASSFHGRGYTF
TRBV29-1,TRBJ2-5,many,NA,TGCAGCGTTGCGGGGGGCGCGGAGACCCAGTACTTC,CSVAGGAETQYF
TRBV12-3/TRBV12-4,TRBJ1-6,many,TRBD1,TGTGCCAGCAGACAGGGGACTTCACCCCTCCACTTT,CASRQGTSPLHF
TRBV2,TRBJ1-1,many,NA,TGTGCCAGCAGTGTCAGGCTTAACACTGAAGCTTTCTTT,CASSVRLNTEAFF
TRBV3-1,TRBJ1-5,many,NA,TGTGCCAGCAGCCAAGGTCTTATTCAGCCCCAGCATTTT,CASSQGLIQPQHF
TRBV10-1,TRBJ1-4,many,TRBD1,TGCGCCAGCAGTGAAGACCGGACAGGCCTTAATGAAAAACTGTTTTTT,CASSEDRTGLNEKLFF
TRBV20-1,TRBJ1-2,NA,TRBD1,TGCAGTGCTACTAATCCCGGGACAGGGGGCCTCGATGGCTACACCTTC,CSATNPGTGGLDGYTF
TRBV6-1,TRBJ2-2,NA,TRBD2,TGTGCCAGCAACTATCGTGCTAGCGGGGTGAACACCGGGGAGCTGTTTTTT,CASNYRASGVNTGELFF
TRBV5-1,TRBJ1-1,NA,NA,TGCGCCAGCAGCTCCAATTTCGGGCAGAACACTGAAGCTTTCTTT,CASSSNFGQNTEAFF
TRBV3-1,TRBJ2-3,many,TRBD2,TGTGCCAGCAGCCAAGACCTCGGGACTAGCGGAAAGCTCACAGATACGCAGTATTTT,CASSQDLGTSGKLTDTQYF
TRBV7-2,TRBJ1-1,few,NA,TGTGCCAGCAGCTTAACCCGACCGGGTGAAGCTTTCTTT,CASSLTRPGEAFF
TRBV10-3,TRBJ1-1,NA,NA,TGTGCCATCGGCCAACCCCGGGAGGGTGGCGGCACTGAAGCTTTCTTT,CAIGQPREGGGTEAFF
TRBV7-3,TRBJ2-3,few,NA,TGTGCCAGCAGCCAAGTGGACCGTAGCACAGATACGCAGTATTTT,CASSQVDRSTDTQYF
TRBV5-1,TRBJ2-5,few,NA,TGCGCCAGCAGCTTGCAAGTCTCGGGGGAGACCCAGTACTTC,CASSLQVSGETQYF
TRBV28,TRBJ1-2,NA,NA,TGTGCCAGCAGTAACCCCGGGGCGGGTCCGGGCTACACCTTC,CASSNPGAGPGYTF
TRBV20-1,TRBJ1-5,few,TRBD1,TGCAGTGCTAGAGATTACAGGGGGCTCGGTAAGGATCAGCCCCAGCATTTT,CSARDYRGLGKDQPQHF
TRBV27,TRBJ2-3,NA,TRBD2,TGTGCCAGCAGTAGTAGCGGGGGACGGAGAGATACGCAGTATTTT,CASSSSGGRRDTQYF
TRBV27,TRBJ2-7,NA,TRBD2,TGTGCCAGCCAAAGCGGGAGAGGATCCTACGAGCAGTACTTC,CASQSGRGSYEQYF
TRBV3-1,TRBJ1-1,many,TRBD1,TGTGCCAGCAGCCCCCAGGGACAGGTGAACACTGAAGCTTTCTTT,CASSPQGQVNTEAFF
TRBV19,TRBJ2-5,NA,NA,TGTGCCAGTAGTATTCAGGCCGCCGAGGAGACCCAGTACTTC,CASSIQAAEETQYF
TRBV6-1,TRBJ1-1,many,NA,TGTGCCAGCAAATTCGGGGACATGAACACTGAAGCTTTCTTT,CASKFGDMNTEAFF
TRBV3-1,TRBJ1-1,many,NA,TGTGCCAGCACCCAGGGCTCGGACACTGAAGCTTTCTTT,CASTQGSDTEAFF
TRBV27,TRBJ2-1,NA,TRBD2,TGTGCCAGCAGTTTACAAGCGGGAGGAAGCTACGAGCAGTTCTTC,CASSLQAGGSYEQFF
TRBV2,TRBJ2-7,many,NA,TGTGCCAGCAGTGAGGCCTACGAGCAGTACTTC,CASSEAYEQYF
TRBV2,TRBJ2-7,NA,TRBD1,TGTGCCAGCAGTGATCTCCGGGACAGCTACTCCTACGAGCAGTACTTC,CASSDLRDSYSYEQYF
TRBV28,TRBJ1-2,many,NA,TGTGCCAGCAGACTCTCGGTGGCAGGGTATGGCTACACCTTC,CASRLSVAGYGYTF
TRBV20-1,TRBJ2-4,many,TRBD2,TGCAGTGCTAGGAGAGCGGGAGCTACAGCCAAAAACATTCAGTACTTC,CSARRAGATAKNIQYF
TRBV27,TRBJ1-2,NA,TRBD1,TGTGCCAGCAGTCCCCGGGACAGGGTAACGGGCTACACCTTC,CASSPRDRVTGYTF
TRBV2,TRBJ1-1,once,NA,TGTGCCAGCAGTGACGAAGTCATGAACACTGAAGCTTTCTTT,CASSDEVMNTEAFF
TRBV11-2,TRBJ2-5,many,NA,TGTGCCAGCAGCTTCGGGGAGGAGACCCAGTACTTC,CASSFGEETQYF
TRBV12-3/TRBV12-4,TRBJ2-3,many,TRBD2,TGTGCCAGCAGTTTAGCGGGACTAGCGGTGGCAGATACGCAGTATTTT,CASSLAGLAVADTQYF
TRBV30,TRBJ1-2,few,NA,TGTGCCTGGGACCTCGGGGGGCGGGGTGGCTACACCTTC,CAWDLGGRGGYTF
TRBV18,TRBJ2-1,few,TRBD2,TGTGCCAGCTCACGCAGACTAGCGGGAGAGGACAATGAGCAGTTCTTC,CASSRRLAGEDNEQFF
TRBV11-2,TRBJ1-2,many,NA,TGTGCCAGCAGCTTAGCCCCCGGAGTTGAGGGTTATGGCTACACCTTC,CASSLAPGVEGYGYTF
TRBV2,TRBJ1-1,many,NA,TGTGCCAGCAGTGGGGGGAAGCGCACTGAAGCTTTCTTT,CASSGGKRTEAFF
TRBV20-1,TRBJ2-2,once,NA,TGCAGTACCATACTAGCTCTAACCGGGGAGCTGTTTTTT,CSTILALTGELFF
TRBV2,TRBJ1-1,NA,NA,TGTGCCAGAAGCCGGGCACAGAGGGAGAACACTGAAGCTTTCTTT,CARSRAQRENTEAFF
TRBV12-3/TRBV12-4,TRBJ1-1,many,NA,TGTGCCAGCAGTTTAGCCCACAGGTCGAACACTGAAGCTTTCTTT,CASSLAHRSNTEAFF
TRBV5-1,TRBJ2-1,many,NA,TGTGCCAGCAGCCTTAGCTACAATGAGCAGTTCTTC,CASSLSYNEQFF
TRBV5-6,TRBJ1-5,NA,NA,TGTGCCAGCAGCCTCGGACTCCAAATGGGGAATCAGCCCCAGCATTTT,CASSLGLQMGNQPQHF
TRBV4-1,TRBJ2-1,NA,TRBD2,TGCGCCAGCAGCCAAGAGGGGGCTAGCGGGAATGAGCAGTTCTTC,CASSQEGASGNEQFF
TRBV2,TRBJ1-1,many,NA,TGTGCCAGCAGTGGAGTTCTGGGGAGCTTTGAAGCTTTCTTT,CASSGVLGSFEAFF
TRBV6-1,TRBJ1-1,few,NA,TGTGCCAGCACCGTGTTGGGCACTGAAGCTTTCTTT,CASTVLGTEAFF
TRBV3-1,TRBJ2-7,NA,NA,TGTGCCAGCAGCCAAGCCCCCGACACCTACGAGCAGTACTTC,CASSQAPDTYEQYF
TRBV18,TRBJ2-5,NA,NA,TGTGCCAGCTCACCGTCACTCGGGGAGACCCAGTACTTC,CASSPSLGETQYF
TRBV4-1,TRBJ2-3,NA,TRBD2,TGCGCCAGCAGCCTTCTACTAGCGGGGGGCACAGATACGCAGTATTTT,CASSLLLAGGTDTQYF
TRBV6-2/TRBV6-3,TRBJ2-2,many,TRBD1,TGTGCCAGCAGACCAGACAGGGAACCCTCAAACACCGGGGAGCTGTTTTTT,CASRPDREPSNTGELFF
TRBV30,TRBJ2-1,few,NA,TGTGCCTGGAGGGGACTGAATTACAATGAGCAGTTCTTC,CAWRGLNYNEQFF
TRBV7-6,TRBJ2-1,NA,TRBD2,TGTGCCAGCAGAGCGGGAGGGCTAAGCAATGAGCAGTTCTTC,CASRAGGLSNEQFF
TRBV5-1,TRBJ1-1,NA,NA,TGCGCCAGCAGCTTGTCTGGGGACATCCTGAACACTGAAGCTTTCTTT,CASSLSGDILNTEAFF
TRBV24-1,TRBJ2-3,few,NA,TGTGCCACCAGTGATTCCCGGCGAGATACGCAGTATTTT,CATSDSRRDTQYF
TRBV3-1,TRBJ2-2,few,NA,TGTGCCAGCAGCCAAGGCCGGAGCACCGGGGAGCTGTTTTTT,CASSQGRSTGELFF
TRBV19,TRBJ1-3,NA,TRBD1,TGTGCCAGTAGGGACAGGGGGCAAGGAAACACCATATATTTT,CASRDRGQGNTIYF
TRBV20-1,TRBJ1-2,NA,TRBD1,TGCAGTGCTAGATCTGAGGGGGCTCTCTATGGCTACACCTTC,CSARSEGALYGYTF
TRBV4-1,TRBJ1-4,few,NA,TGCGCCAGCAGCCATAGCCGGGACACAGTTGAAAAACTGTTTTTT,CASSHSRDTVEKLFF